This paragraph covers one T cell receptor (beta chain) sequence. Its binding antigen is unknown. Per-base quality was not reported, and no clone a single base away is much larger than it. These data come from a study of CD8 T cells in Susac syndrome (dated by TCRdb to the late 2010s). Regarding the research as a whole: Repertoire sequencing was used to test whether CD8+ T cell activation and differentiation in Susac syndrome was antigen driven. General conclusions and limits of the study: The number of individuals in the TCR sequencing and HLA analysis was acknowledged as relatively small.

RNA was extracted using the RNeasy kit, and about 0.45 to 1 microgram was reverse transcribed with random hexamers. The immunoSEQ multiplex PCR assay, covering 54 Vbeta and 13 Jbeta segments, was used to amplify TCR beta CDR3 regions. To correct PCR amplification bias, a synthetic template baseline was used for both primer optimization and computational correction. Per the original workflow: Reads were annotated to V, D and J genes per IMGT and analyzed with immunoSEQ Analyzer, keeping only productive sequences. To calculate clonality, Shannon entropy was normalized by log2 of the number of productive unique sequences and then subtracted from one. Public and private clones were assessed among the 100 most prevalent clones of each patient and control. Susac-specific clones were defined as absent from healthy and MS cohorts, 800 to 1,200 published viral clones and other ImmuneACCESS disease sequences. TCRdb reprocessing: public reads trimmed at Q25 with fastp, clones called with MiXCR, in-frame beta chains kept. Each entry merges the rows of one CDR3 protein and shows their most common DNA and genes. The V and J calls were determined by TCRdb, not by the authors. For this sample the table gives about 250,000 distinct CDR3 sequences, of which 93% were detected only once. Less than 0.075% of the sample is in the top ten clones.

There are 14 amino acids in the CDR3, from cysteine to phenylalanine inclusive. The retained sequence is limited to the CDR3, 42 bases, with the frame set at the first base. The junction shows trimming of 3 bases on V and 7 bases on J, plus 12 bases between the germline ends. CDR1 and CDR2, per the germline V gene, are SGHAT and FQNNGV. Peripheral blood CD8+ and CD4+ T cells from healthy donors, Susac syndrome patients and multiple sclerosis patients were profiled using high-throughput TCR beta sequencing. The multiple sclerosis controls were treatment-naive patients whose relapsing-remitting disease, either stable or active, fulfilled the revised McDonald criteria. Bulk CD8+ and CD4+ T cells were purified by magnetic negative isolation, whereas CD8+ TEMRA cells were enriched by FACS. Blood was collected in EDTA tubes and processed within 24 hours, with PBMCs isolated through density gradient centrifugation. PBMCs intended for TCR sequencing were frozen in liquid nitrogen and were later thawed in a 37 degrees C water bath. Purity of sorted or isolated CD4+, CD8+ and CD8+ TEMRA cells was at least 90%.

The TCR comes from a human donor with multiple sclerosis. Input material: CD4+ T cells from PBMCs. The chain employs TRBV11-2 and TRBJ1-4; D gene: possibly TRBD1, on 5 matching bases. The DNA sequence reads TGTGCCAGCAGCTTGAGGGGCGCGGGTGAAAAACTGTTTTTT. The translation is CASSLRGAGEKLFF.